This paragraph reports one TCR beta chain. What it recognizes is unknown. The data belong to a study of T cell repertoires in cytomegalovirus infection. In the study overall: In public TCR beta signatures, there were indications of both CMV infection and matching HLA type. Overall study findings and caveats: HLA-C-restricted CMV-specific TCR beta clonotypes prevailed in the ex vivo response. There were carriers of CMV plus the relevant HLA, and cumulative public TCR beta family frequency identified them.

Deletions cut 9 bases from V and 9 bases from J, with 9 bases between. The length of the CDR3 is 10 residues. Germline lookup yields CDR1 SNHLY and CDR2 FYNNEI. TCRdb processed the reads anew with MiXCR; each CDR3 protein has one entry. The sample lists about 600,000 distinct CDR3 sequences, 24% occurring once. The sequenced material came from CD8+ T cells from PBMCs. The V call is TRBV2, the J call TRBJ2-1, with D perhaps assigned TRBD1 or TRBD2 (6 bases each). The TCR comes from a human donor in good health (CMV status not recorded). Some clones in this sample may be carry-over from other donors' samples. The CDR3 reads CASGGREQFF. CDR3 nucleotides: TGTGCCAGTGGGGGGCGTGAGCAGTTCTTC.